This T cell receptor beta chain came from a study of blood T cell repertoires in COVID-19. About the research overall: Both acute and convalescent COVID-19 samples were obtained from the United States, Italy and Spain.

J was trimmed by 1 base and V by 4 bases; bases with no gene match: 3. Germline assignment: CDR1 MNHEY and CDR2 SMNVEV (reference sequence). This CDR3 contains 14 residues. This clone was observed a single time. TCRdb's copy holds only in-frame clones and misses some; the assay was immunoSEQ multiplex PCR. The table lists over 85,000 clones, about 87% of them singletons, with around 2.9% in the top ten. Material for sequencing was peripheral blood. The chain carries TRBV27 and TRBJ2-7; TRBD1 matches 8 bases. The TCR sequence derives from a man aged 45-65 years with active or convalescent COVID-19. The CDR3 protein is CASSSRDRSYEQYF. The CDR3 DNA is TGTGCCAGCAGTTCCCGGGACAGGTCCTACGAGCAGTACTTC.